This T cell receptor (beta chain) was identified in a study of T cell responses to AZD1222 COVID-19 vaccine. Study-level information: Researchers grouped second doses given at about 4 or about 12 weeks into one pool.

The study, taken as a whole, reports: Spike-specific TCR breadth rose after two AZD1222 doses, and depth rose as well.

As for this clone: Its antigen is unidentified.

Data came from immunoSEQ multiplex PCR; TCRdb stores just in-frame clones and leaves some out. The table lists fewer than 150,000 clones, roughly nine tenths of them singletons. Germline V CDR1 and CDR2: SGDLS, YYNGEE. The V gene end was trimmed by 3 bases and the J gene end by 0 bases; junction bases not matched to a gene: 3. The CDR3 consists of 14 residues. The origin of this receptor is an adult in good health. This chain uses TRBV9 with TRBJ2-7; 7 bases match TRBD1. The starting material was peripheral blood, obtained on day 0 of AZD1222 vaccination. CDR3 DNA: TGTGCCAGCAGCGAGACAGGGAGCTCCTACGAGCAGTACTTC. It specifies CASSETGSSYEQYF.